The 23 T cell receptor beta chains in this list originate from one sample, sequenced in a study of STAT5B mutations in CD4+ large granular lymphocyte leukemia. Clones were sequenced by immunoSEQ multiplex PCR, and TCRdb holds only the in-frame ones, with some missing. The sample includes nearly 45,000 clones, 80% to 90% of them seen just once. Material for sequencing was CD4+ T cells from blood buffy coats. The receptor source for this set is a human donor in good health.

This clone was detected only once. J is TRBJ2-7 and V is TRBV6-5, with TRBD1 identical over 7 bases. Germline CDR1 reads MNHEY; CDR2 reads SVGAGI. The CDR3 sequence is 14 residues long. V shed 4 bases, J shed 5 bases, and the junction held 8 bases outside the gene matches. CDR3 nucleotides: TGTGCCAGCAGTTTTTCGGACAGGCCGGACGAGCAGTACTTC. It encodes CASSFSDRPDEQYF.

The rearrangement uses TRBV27 and TRBJ1-1; 9 positions match TRBD1. The CDR3 extends over 14 amino acids. Germline values: CDR1 MNHEY, CDR2 SMNVEV (reference sequence). V lost 8 bases and J lost 6; bases outside the gene matches: 10. CDR3 in amino acids: CASYYYRGPAEAFF. In DNA, the CDR3 is TGTGCCAGCTATTATTACAGGGGGCCGGCTGAAGCTTTCTTT.

The rearrangement uses TRBV5-1 and TRBJ1-2, with D unclear. Trimming removed 0 bases from V and 5 bases from J, with 11 bases in between. The CDR3 is 14 amino acids. Germline V gene data show CDR1 as SGHRS and CDR2 as YFSETQ. The CDR3 DNA follows: TGCGCCAGCAGCTTGGCGGGTTTTGGTTATGGCTACACCTTC. It yields the protein CASSLAGFGYGYTF. Full variable domain (missing parts from reference TRBV5-1 and TRBJ1-2): KAGVTQTPRYLIKTRGQQVTLSCSPISGHRSVSWYQQTPGQGLQFLFEYFSETQRNKGNFPGRFSGRQFSNSRSEMNVSTLELGDSALYLCASSLAGFGYGYTFGSGTRLTVV.

The chain has TRBV15 and TRBJ1-5, with D hard to call. V lost 1 base and J lost 4, with 8 bases in between. Per germline, CDR1 LNHNV and CDR2 YYDKDF (reference sequence). This CDR3 contains 14 residues. The chain's CDR3 is CATSRAEVNQPQHF. CDR3 nucleotide sequence: TGTGCCACCAGCAGAGCCGAGGTTAATCAGCCCCAGCATTTT.

The gene calls are TRBV27 and TRBJ1-6; 7 bases fit TRBD1. This CDR3 has 16 residues. Trimming took 8 bases from V and 1 from J; bases not matched to a gene: 8. Germline assignment: CDR1 MNHEY and CDR2 SMNVEV (reference sequence). CDR3: CASGLRGQSYNSPLHF. CDR3 in DNA: TGTGCCAGCGGCCTAAGGGGGCAATCCTATAATTCACCCCTCCACTTT.

This chain joins TRBV21-1 and TRBJ1-5. TRBV21-1 is reported as a pseudogene. The CDR3 spans 11 residues. CDR3 loop: CASSKSQPQHF. CDR3 nucleotides: TGTGCCAGCAGCAAGAGTCAGCCCCAGCATTTT.

This chain links TRBV18 with TRBJ2-1, with 8 bases that match TRBD2. J gave up 5 bases and V 4 bases, and 7 bases lay outside the gene matches. Looked up from germline, CDR1 is KGHSH and CDR2 is LQKENI. CDR3 length equals 15 residues. The DNA of the CDR3 is TGTGCCAGCTCACTCTCCGGGACTAGTCACAATGAGCAGTTCTTC. Amino acid sequence: CASSLSGTSHNEQFF.

This CDR3 reads CASTSGQGAAGAQYF. The CDR3 DNA follows: TGTGCCAGCACCTCCGGACAGGGGGCTGCGGGGGCCCAGTACTTC. V gene TRBV11-1 combines with J gene TRBJ2-5, with TRBD1 matching 11 bases. Germline V gene lookup returns CDR1 SGHAT and CDR2 FQDESV (reference sequence). The junction had 13 bases not matched to a gene; V was cut back by 7 bases and J by 9 bases. The CDR3 sequence is 15 residues long.

This clone was found a few times. The chain has TRBV27 and TRBJ1-1; D unclear. Germline V gene lookup returns CDR1 MNHEY and CDR2 SMNVEV (reference sequence). V gave up 4 bases and J gave up 1 base, with 10 bases separating them. The CDR3 is 14 amino acids. Here the CDR3 reads CASSSLQRNTEAFF. CDR3 in DNA: TGTGCCAGCAGTTCCCTACAGCGGAACACTGAAGCTTTCTTT.

The gene calls are TRBV18 and TRBJ1-5; TRBD1 might be the D (5 bases). Germline-derived CDR1 and CDR2 are KGHSH and LQKENI. The germline V and J ends were trimmed by 2 bases and 7 bases, with 9 bases remaining between them. CDR3 length equals 13 residues. CDR3 nucleotides: TGTGCCAGCTCACCAGGGGGAGAGCAGCCCCAGCATTTT. Amino acids: CASSPGGEQPQHF. The entire variable domain, with the rest obtained from reference TRBV18 and TRBJ1-5, is as follows: NAGVMQNPRHLVRRRGQEARLRCSPMKGHSHVYWYRQLPEEGLKFMVYLQKENIIDESGMPKERFSAEFPKEGPSILRIQQVVRGDSAAYFCASSPGGEQPQHFGDGTRLSIL.

DNA of the CDR3: TGCGCCAGCAGCCACCCCTGGGGCGGGATGGGGAATGAGCAGTTCTTC. Translating gives CASSHPWGGMGNEQFF. The J gene is TRBJ2-1, the V gene TRBV4-1, with D possibly matching TRBD2 (6 bases). V lost 3 bases, J lost 7 bases, and 19 bases lay in between. CDR3 length: 16 amino acids. Germline loops: CDR1 MGHRA, CDR2 YSYEKL.

This clone showed up just a few times. The V and J genes are TRBV19 and TRBJ1-5; 7 positions agree with TRBD1. Losses at the gene ends were 5 bases for V and 5 bases for J; bases not matched to a gene: 12. CDR1 is LNHDA, CDR2 SQIVND, per germline (reference sequence). The CDR3 has 16 residues. The CDR3, as DNA: TGTGCCAGTAGTCTCCTGACAGGGAGGAACGATCAGCCCCAGCATTTT. Encoded protein: CASSLLTGRNDQPQHF.

J is TRBJ1-4 and V is TRBV11-2, with 7 bases lining up with TRBD1. The germline gives CDR1 SGHAT, CDR2 FQNNGV. Trimming at V came to 6 bases and at J to 11 bases, leaving 15 bases not matched to a gene. This CDR3 contains 15 residues. The CDR3 bases are TGTGCCAGCAGTCTTGGGGGGCAGGGGGGGTCGAAACTGTTTTTT. Its translation: CASSLGGQGGSKLFF.

The genes are TRBV27 and TRBJ2-5, with 9 bases aligning to TRBD1. The CDR3 is 14 amino acids. J lost 5 bases, V lost 5 bases, and 6 bases had no gene match. The germline V gene encodes CDR1 MNHEY and CDR2 SMNVEV (reference sequence). CDR3 DNA: TGTGCCAGCAGTGCTACGGGACAGGGTGAGACCCAGTACTTC. Protein product: CASSATGQGETQYF.

The chain combines TRBV5-4 with TRBJ1-1; maybe TRBD1 (6 bases). Germline CDR1 is SGHNT and CDR2 is YYREEE (reference sequence). This CDR3 is 15 amino acids long. V lost 4 bases and J lost 1, with 14 bases in between. The CDR3 DNA reads as TGTGCCAGCAGCCTGGAGGACAGACCGAACACTGAAGCTTTCTTT. This gives the protein CASSLEDRPNTEAFF. Filled out from reference TRBV5-4 and TRBJ1-1, the complete variable domain reads ETGVTQSPTHLIKTRGQQVTLRCSSQSGHNTVSWYQQALGQGPQFIFQYYREEENGRGNFPPRFSGLQFPNYSSELNVNALELDDSALYLCASSLEDRPNTEAFFGQGTRLTVV.

The chain combines TRBV7-9 with TRBJ1-4; D might be TRBD1 (6 bases). The CDR3 length is 15 residues. Trimming left V 4 bases short and J 0 bases short, with 9 bases between. CDR1 is SEHNR, CDR2 FQNEAQ, per germline (reference sequence). Written as DNA, the CDR3 is TGTGCCAGCAGCTCGAGACAGGCAACTAATGAAAAACTGTTTTTT. This sequence encodes CASSSRQATNEKLFF.

V and J are TRBV6-5 and TRBJ2-7, with D tentatively TRBD2 (5 bases). Germline loops: CDR1 MNHEY, CDR2 SVGAGI. This CDR3 is 13 amino acids long. V was shortened by 2 bases and J by 7 bases, with 12 bases between the two germline ends. CDR3 loop: CASSYGVGVEQYF. CDR3 coding DNA: TGTGCCAGCAGTTACGGGGTGGGAGTGGAGCAGTACTTC.

The chain joins TRBV5-1 to TRBJ1-5; no definite D call. The CDR3 sequence is 14 residues long. The V end lost 2 bases, the J end lost 5 bases, and 11 bases lay between the germline ends. Germline loops: CDR1 SGHRS, CDR2 YFSETQ. The CDR3 loop is CASSFNSGDQPQHF. DNA for the CDR3: TGCGCCAGCAGCTTTAACTCGGGCGATCAGCCCCAGCATTTT.

The chain couples TRBV7-3 to TRBJ2-5; D is undetermined. Germline V lookup: CDR1 SGHTA, CDR2 FQGTGA. Trimming pared 4 bases from V and 5 bases from J, leaving 14 bases between. The CDR3 covers 14 residues. As DNA, the CDR3 is TGTGCCAGCAGCTCCCCCTCGACCCCGGAGACCCAGTACTTC. Encoded protein: CASSSPSTPETQYF.

The chain has TRBV5-1 and TRBJ2-2, with no clear D. Trimming removed 1 base from V and 0 bases from J, with 10 bases in between. The CDR3 spans 16 residues. The V gene's germline CDR1 is SGHRS and CDR2 YFSETQ. CDR3 bases: TGCGCCAGCAGCTTGCTAACCCGCGCGAACACCGGGGAGCTGTTTTTT. Its translation: CASSLLTRANTGELFF.

The rearrangement joins TRBV10-3 to TRBJ1-1; D is unclear. The CDR3 runs to 15 residues. Germline values: CDR1 ENHRY, CDR2 SYGVKD. The V gene lost 6 bases and the J gene lost 1 base, with 15 bases spanning the gap. As DNA, the CDR3 is TGTGCCATCAGGGGCAAGGTCGAGGGGAACACTGAAGCTTTCTTT. It codes for CAIRGKVEGNTEAFF.

The chain links TRBV6-1 to TRBJ2-3; D is possibly TRBD2 (5 bases). Germline CDR1 reads MNHNS; CDR2 reads SASEGT. The CDR3 loop spans 14 amino acids. The V end was cut by 4 bases, the J end by 6 bases, with 14 bases between. The CDR3 bases are TGTGCCAGCAGTGTTGACCTCCGAGGGGATACGCAGTATTTT. Translating it yields CASSVDLRGDTQYF.

The V call is TRBV19, the J call TRBJ1-2; 7 bases line up with TRBD1. Losses at the gene ends were 5 bases for V and 4 bases for J; bases not matched to a gene: 10. Germline CDR1 and CDR2: LNHDA and SQIVND (reference sequence). The CDR3 consists of 15 residues. CDR3 sequence: CASSSGRGLGYGYTF. CDR3 coding DNA: TGTGCCAGTAGTTCTGGGAGGGGGCTCGGCTATGGCTACACCTTC.